This is a list of T cell receptor beta chains from one sample in a study of beta chain features in type 1 diabetes. Assay: immunoSEQ multiplex PCR; the TCRdb copy retains only in-frame clones and omits some. Seen here are a few hundred thousand clones, under 20% observed once, and the top ten hold 0.07% to 0.095%. Sequencing was carried out using naive CD4+ T cells from blood. Source of these receptors: a man under 40 with type 1 diabetes. Both conserved end residues are part of each CDR3. A D gene is named only where the DNA matches it firmly. A clone size is listed for some rows: how often the clone was seen (once, few, many), or a class if it is expanded.

J gene	V gene	clone size	D gene	CDR3 DNA	CDR3 protein
TRBJ2-5	TRBV30	-	-	TGTGCCTGGAGTGTACAACCAGGACCCCAAGAGACCCAGTACTTC	CAWSVQPGPQETQYF
TRBJ2-5	TRBV30	few	-	TGTGCCTGGAGTACCCGGGAGACCCAGTACTTC	CAWSTRETQYF
TRBJ2-2	TRBV5-1	few	-	TGCGCCAGCAGCCAGGACAGTTACACCGGGGAGCTGTTTTTT	CASSQDSYTGELFF
TRBJ2-3	TRBV29-1	-	TRBD2	TGCAGCGTTTCATCGGGAGGATACACAGATACGCAGTATTTT	CSVSSGGYTDTQYF
TRBJ2-5	TRBV21-1	-	-	TGTGCCAGCAGCAAAGCGAGCGGGGGCAGGGAAGAGACCCAGTACTTC	CASSKASGGREETQYF
TRBJ2-3	TRBV30	-	TRBD2	TGTGCCTGGAGTCCGGACGGACTAGAGGATACGCAGTATTTT	CAWSPDGLEDTQYF
TRBJ2-5	TRBV28	-	-	TGTGCCAGCAGGGAGGTCGAGACCCAGTACTTC	CASREVETQYF
TRBJ2-1	TRBV12-5	-	TRBD2	TGTGCTAGTGGCCGGGACAGAGATAGCGGGAGCTCCTACAATGAGCAGTTCTTC	CASGRDRDSGSSYNEQFF
TRBJ2-2	TRBV6-5	-	-	TGTGCCAGCAGTTACGGGCAGGGATGGACCGGGGAGCTGTTTTTT	CASSYGQGWTGELFF
TRBJ2-5	TRBV7-9	-	TRBD1	TGTGCCAGCAGCTTAGGCAGGGGGCACCAAGAGACCCAGTACTTC	CASSLGRGHQETQYF
TRBJ2-1	TRBV7-3	-	TRBD2	TGTGCCAGCAGCTTACGCGGGAGTCAATCCTACAATGAGCAGTTCTTC	CASSLRGSQSYNEQFF
TRBJ2-5	TRBV29-1	few	-	TGCAGCGTACTTGATTCGTTCCGTCAAGAGACCCAGTACTTC	CSVLDSFRQETQYF
TRBJ2-7	TRBV28	-	-	TGTGCCAGCAGTTTACCAGGCAACTCCTACGAGCAGTACTTC	CASSLPGNSYEQYF
TRBJ1-1	TRBV5-1	-	-	TGCGCCAGCAGCTTGCAGGGAACGAACACTGAAGCTTTCTTT	CASSLQGTNTEAFF
TRBJ1-1	TRBV7-2	-	-	TGTGCCAGCAGCTTAGCGCGGAACACTGAAGCTTTCTTT	CASSLARNTEAFF
TRBJ2-3	TRBV9	few	TRBD2	TGTGCCAGCAGCGTAGCGGCTAGCGGGAGTACAGCAGATACGCAGTATTTT	CASSVAASGSTADTQYF
TRBJ2-6	TRBV25-1	few	-	-	CASSTSIPDLTGANVLTF
TRBJ2-1	TRBV18	-	TRBD2	TGTGCCAGCTCCCAAATAGAGGGACTAGAGGGTGAGCAGTTCTTC	CASSQIEGLEGEQFF
TRBJ2-5	TRBV30	-	-	TGTGCCTGGAATGCGGGGCTGGAGACCCAGTACTTC	CAWNAGLETQYF
TRBJ2-5	TRBV6-5	few	-	TGTGCCAGCAGTTACTCGCAGGGTTGGGAGACCCAGTACTTC	CASSYSQGWETQYF
TRBJ2-7	TRBV2	-	-	TGTGCCAGCGGACGGGGTGGAAGCGGCTACGAGCAGTACTTC	CASGRGGSGYEQYF
TRBJ1-1	TRBV13	few	-	TGTGCCAGCAGCCTAACACTGAACACTGAAGCTTTCTTT	CASSLTLNTEAFF
TRBJ2-1	TRBV29-1	-	-	TGCAGCGCTTCACTAGCATCCAATGAGCAGTTCTTC	CSASLASNEQFF
TRBJ2-3	TRBV5-4	-	-	TGTGCCAGCAGCCCGACTTCGGCGGGGGCACGGGATACGCAGTATTTT	CASSPTSAGARDTQYF
TRBJ2-7	TRBV23-1	-	-	TGCGCCAGCAGTCAACCGCGGGGAGTATACGAGCAGTACTTC	CASSQPRGVYEQYF
TRBJ2-6	TRBV28	-	-	TGTGCCAGCAGTTTGGATACGGGGGCTGGGGCCAACGTCCTGACTTTC	CASSLDTGAGANVLTF
TRBJ2-1	TRBV5-4	few	TRBD2	TGTGCCAGCAGCCCTCCGGGACTAGCGGGAGGTACCCGTGAGCAGTTCTTC	CASSPPGLAGGTREQFF
TRBJ1-5	TRBV28	-	-	TGTGCCAGCAGTGTACAGGGTTTCCGTCAGCCCCAGCATTTT	CASSVQGFRQPQHF
TRBJ2-1	TRBV23-1	few	TRBD2	TGCGCCAGCAGTCCCCCCTACAGGGCTAGCGGGACATTCTTC	CASSPPYRASGTFF
TRBJ2-4	TRBV18	few	TRBD1	TGTGCCAGCTCACGGCCAGGGGGCCTTAAAAACATTCAGTACTTC	CASSRPGGLKNIQYF
TRBJ2-3	TRBV27	-	TRBD2	TGTGCCAGCAGTTTAGGCAGGACTAGCGGAAGAGATACGCAGTATTTT	CASSLGRTSGRDTQYF
TRBJ2-3	TRBV29-1	-	TRBD1	TGCAGCGTATCGGGACAGGGGAAAGATACGCAGTATTTT	CSVSGQGKDTQYF
TRBJ2-5	TRBV11-2	-	TRBD1	TGTGCCAGCAGCGAACAGGGGGGAGAGACCCAGTACTTC	CASSEQGGETQYF
TRBJ2-7	TRBV25-1	-	-	TGTGCCAGCAGTGCTCGGGGGCCACCCTACGAGCAGTACTTC	CASSARGPPYEQYF
TRBJ1-2	TRBV19	few	-	TGTGCCAGTAGTATCGACGGCAACTATGGCTACACCTTC	CASSIDGNYGYTF
TRBJ2-3	TRBV29-1	few	-	TGCAGCGTTGAAGGGGCTCTTTTGGGTATGCAGTATTTT	CSVEGALLGMQYF
TRBJ2-1	TRBV29-1	-	-	TGCAGCGCCCGAGGAGGCCCCAATGAGCAGTTCTTC	CSARGGPNEQFF
TRBJ1-2	TRBV29-1	few	-	TGCAGCGTTTTTTCCGCTGGCTACACCTTC	CSVFSAGYTF
TRBJ2-1	TRBV7-2	-	-	TGTGCCAGCAGCTTAGCGGGGCGGATCTCCTACAATGAGCAGTTCTTC	CASSLAGRISYNEQFF
TRBJ2-3	TRBV9	-	TRBD2	TGTGCCAGCAGCGTAGGGCCTAGCGGGTCTAGCACAGATACGCAGTATTTT	CASSVGPSGSSTDTQYF
TRBJ2-7	TRBV29-1	-	TRBD1	TGCAGCGTCGAGGCAGGGGGCAACGAGCAGTACTTC	CSVEAGGNEQYF
TRBJ2-1	TRBV19	-	TRBD2	TGTGCCAGTAGCGGGAGGGGCTCCTACAATGAGCAGTTCTTC	CASSGRGSYNEQFF
TRBJ2-1	TRBV11-2	-	TRBD2	TGTGCCAGCAGCCCCACCCGCGGGAGAAGTAATGAGCAGTTCTTC	CASSPTRGRSNEQFF
TRBJ2-3	TRBV11-2	-	-	TGTGCCAGCAGCTTAGAGAGCGATACGCAGTATTTT	CASSLESDTQYF
TRBJ2-4	TRBV28	-	-	TGTGCCAGCAGTTGGCCAGGGTCTGTGGGGAACATTCAGTACTTC	CASSWPGSVGNIQYF
TRBJ1-1	TRBV11-2	-	-	TGTGCCAGCAGCTTAGGACCAACTGAAGCTTTCTTT	CASSLGPTEAFF
TRBJ2-7	TRBV7-2	few	-	TGTGCCAGCGCCCCGGACAGTTTCTACGAGCAGTACTTC	CASAPDSFYEQYF
TRBJ1-1	TRBV30	-	-	TGTGCCTGGAGTTTCCCCAGTTCATACCCGGGACACCAGAACACTGAAGCTTTCTTT	CAWSFPSSYPGHQNTEAFF
TRBJ2-7	TRBV7-6	-	-	TGTGCCAGCAGCTTAGAACAGGACGCAACCCAGCAGTACTTC	CASSLEQDATQQYF
TRBJ2-7	TRBV30	-	-	TGTGCCTGGAGTGGTTCACCTACCTACGAGCAGTACTTC	CAWSGSPTYEQYF
TRBJ2-1	TRBV6-6	-	TRBD2	TGTGCCAGCAGTAGTACTAGCGGGGGGGCGGATGAGCAGTTCTTC	CASSSTSGGADEQFF
TRBJ1-3	TRBV30	-	-	TGTGCCTGGAGTACCGGGACGAATTCTGGAAACACCATATATTTT	CAWSTGTNSGNTIYF
TRBJ2-3	TRBV27	few	TRBD1	TGTGCCAGCAGTTTCCAACAGGGGATGGGTCCAGATACGCAGTATTTT	CASSFQQGMGPDTQYF
TRBJ2-7	TRBV19	few	-	TGTGCCAGTAGTATAGCGGGAGTCCAGAGCTACGAGCAGTACTTC	CASSIAGVQSYEQYF
TRBJ2-4	TRBV9	-	-	TGTGCCAGCAGCGTTACCGGGACCAACATTCAGTACTTC	CASSVTGTNIQYF
TRBJ2-7	TRBV29-1	few	TRBD1	TGCAGCGTAGTAAATCGGGACAGGGGACACGAGCAGTACTTC	CSVVNRDRGHEQYF
TRBJ2-3	TRBV4-2	few	TRBD2	TGTGCCAGCAGCCAAGATCGGGGCGGGAGCATCGCAGATACGCAGTATTTT	CASSQDRGGSIADTQYF
TRBJ2-5	TRBV9	few	-	TGTGCCAGCAGCGTAGGACCCAACAGGGAGACCCAGTACTTC	CASSVGPNRETQYF
TRBJ1-4	TRBV18	-	-	TGTGCCAGCTCACCCGACAGTACCTCTAATGAAAAACTGTTTTTT	CASSPDSTSNEKLFF
TRBJ2-7	TRBV29-1	-	-	TGCAGCGTTGAATGGACAGACGAGCAGTACTTC	CSVEWTDEQYF